This TCR beta chain emerged from a study of cytomegalovirus exposure and HLA in healthy donors. The CDR3 is made up of 13 amino acids. In germline, CDR1 is KGHSH, CDR2 LQKENI. Trimming removed 1 base from V and 7 bases from J; junction bases left unmatched: 4. A multiplex PCR was run with 60 Vbeta primers and 13 Jbeta primers. Sequencing used immunoSEQ multiplex PCR; TCRdb keeps in-frame clones, though not all of them. The table lists about 110,000 clones, 76% of them singletons, with 13% in the top ten. Material: PBMCs. The V call is TRBV18, the J call TRBJ2-7; TRBD2 matches 7 bases. The TCR was taken from a man younger than 40 in good health and CMV-seropositive. CDR3 DNA sequence: TGTGCCAGCTCACCACTTAGGGAGGGGGAGCAGTACTTC. This sequence encodes CASSPLREGEQYF.